A single sample is the source of the 3 T cell receptor beta chains below, sequenced in a study of cytomegalovirus exposure and HLA in healthy donors. Vbeta (60) and Jbeta (13) primers were used in the PCR. Using immunoSEQ multiplex PCR, the repertoire was profiled, and TCRdb retains in-frame clones only, with some absent. The sample lists some 120,000 clones; roughly 80% were seen once. The sample comprised PBMCs. The receptors derive from a man aged 25 to 40 in good health and CMV-seropositive.

The chain employs TRBV18 and TRBJ2-7; TRBD1 aligns across 11 bases. CDR1 and CDR2 (germline): KGHSH, LQKENI. The CDR3 spans 15 residues. The junction had 7 bases not matched to a gene; V was cut back by 5 bases and J by 4 bases. CDR3: CASSKPGQGGYEQYF. CDR3 nucleotide sequence: TGTGCCAGCTCAAAACCGGGACAGGGGGGGTACGAGCAGTACTTC.

The chain uses TRBV2 and TRBJ2-5, with 10 bases lining up with TRBD1. The CDR3 is 14 residues long. Germline loops: CDR1 SNHLY, CDR2 FYNNEI. J gave up 5 bases and V 8 bases, and 8 bases lay outside the gene matches. The CDR3 spells CASGDRGAWETQYF. As DNA, the CDR3 is TGTGCCAGCGGGGACAGGGGAGCTTGGGAGACCCAGTACTTC.

This chain links TRBV2 with TRBJ2-2; 14 nucleotides line up with TRBD2. The CDR3 runs to 20 residues. Germline assignment: CDR1 SNHLY and CDR2 FYNNEI. The V and J ends lost 6 bases and 0 bases, in that order; junction bases with no gene match: 12. Written as DNA, the CDR3 is TGTGCCAGCAGGCACAGACTAGCGGGGGGGCCAACAACGAACACCGGGGAGCTGTTTTTT. Its protein product is CASRHRLAGGPTTNTGELFF.